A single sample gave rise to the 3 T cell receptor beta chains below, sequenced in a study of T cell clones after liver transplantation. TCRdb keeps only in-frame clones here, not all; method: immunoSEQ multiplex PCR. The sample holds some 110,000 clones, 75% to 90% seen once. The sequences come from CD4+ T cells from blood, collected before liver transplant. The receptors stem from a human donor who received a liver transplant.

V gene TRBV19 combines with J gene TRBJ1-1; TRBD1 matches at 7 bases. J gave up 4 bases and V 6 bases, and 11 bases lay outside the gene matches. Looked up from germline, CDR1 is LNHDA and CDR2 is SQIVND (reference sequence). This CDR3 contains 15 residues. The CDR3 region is CASSSSNRGGTEAFF. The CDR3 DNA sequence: TGTGCCAGTAGCTCGTCAAACAGGGGAGGCACTGAAGCTTTCTTT. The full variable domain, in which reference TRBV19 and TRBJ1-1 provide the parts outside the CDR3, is DGGITQSPKYLFRKEGQNVTLSCEQNLNHDAMYWYRQDPGQGLRLIYYSQIVNDFQKGDIAEGYSVSREKKESFPLTVTSAQKNPTAFYLCASSSSNRGGTEAFFGQGTRLTVV.

The CDR3 here is CASSQDLAGGRYEQYF. CDR3 nucleotides: TGTGCCAGCAGCCAAGATTTAGCGGGAGGTCGATACGAGCAGTACTTC. The V call is TRBV4-2, the J call TRBJ2-7; TRBD2 aligns across 10 bases. The trim removed 0 bases at V and 4 bases at J, leaving 6 bases unmatched. CDR3 size: 16 residues. Germline CDR1 and CDR2: LGHNA and YNFKEQ.

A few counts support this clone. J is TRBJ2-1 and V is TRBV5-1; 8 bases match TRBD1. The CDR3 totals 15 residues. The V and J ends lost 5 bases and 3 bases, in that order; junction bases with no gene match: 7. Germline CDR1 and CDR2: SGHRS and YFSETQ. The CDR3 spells CASRIQTGDYNEQFF. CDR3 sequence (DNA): TGCGCCAGCAGGATCCAGACAGGGGACTACAATGAGCAGTTCTTC.